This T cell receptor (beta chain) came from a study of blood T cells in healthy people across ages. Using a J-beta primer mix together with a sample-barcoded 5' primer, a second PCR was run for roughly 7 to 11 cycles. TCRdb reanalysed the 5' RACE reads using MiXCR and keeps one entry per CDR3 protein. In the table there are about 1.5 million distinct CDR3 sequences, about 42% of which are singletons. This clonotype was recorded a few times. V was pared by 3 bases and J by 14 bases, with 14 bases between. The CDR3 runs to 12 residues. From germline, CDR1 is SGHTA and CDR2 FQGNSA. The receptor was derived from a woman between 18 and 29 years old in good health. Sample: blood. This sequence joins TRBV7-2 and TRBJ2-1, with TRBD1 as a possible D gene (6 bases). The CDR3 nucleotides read TGTGCCAGCAGCTTCACAGGGAAGAGGGAGTTCTTC. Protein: CASSFTGKREFF.